This T cell receptor (beta chain) was sequenced for a study of Ad26.COV2.S vaccination and SARS-CoV-2 variants. General observations from the study: Individuals receiving vaccine had higher spike-specific TCR breadth than placebo recipients did. Vaccine recipients and placebo recipients showed similar non-spike TCR breadth. In vaccinated individuals, spike-specific CD8+ and CD4+ T cell responses reportedly displayed substantial breadth. Analyses that measured TCR breadth and depth may have underestimated total T cell responses.

The germline V and J ends were trimmed by 3 bases and 5 bases, with 10 bases remaining between them. This CDR3 has 13 amino acids. The germline gives CDR1 MRHNA, CDR2 SNTAGT. Assay used: immunoSEQ multiplex PCR; TCRdb lists only in-frame clones, some missing. Of 45,000 or so clones listed, around 83% are singletons. In the case of this clone: Its antigen is unknown.

The material sequenced was peripheral blood, taken after recovery from COVID-19. The receptor's source is a human donor who had recovered from COVID-19. The chain joins TRBV6-4 to TRBJ2-5, with a tentative D call TRBD2 (5 bases). The CDR3 bases are TGTGCCAGCAGTGAAGGGCTAGCTGAGACCCAGTACTTC. Translated: CASSEGLAETQYF.